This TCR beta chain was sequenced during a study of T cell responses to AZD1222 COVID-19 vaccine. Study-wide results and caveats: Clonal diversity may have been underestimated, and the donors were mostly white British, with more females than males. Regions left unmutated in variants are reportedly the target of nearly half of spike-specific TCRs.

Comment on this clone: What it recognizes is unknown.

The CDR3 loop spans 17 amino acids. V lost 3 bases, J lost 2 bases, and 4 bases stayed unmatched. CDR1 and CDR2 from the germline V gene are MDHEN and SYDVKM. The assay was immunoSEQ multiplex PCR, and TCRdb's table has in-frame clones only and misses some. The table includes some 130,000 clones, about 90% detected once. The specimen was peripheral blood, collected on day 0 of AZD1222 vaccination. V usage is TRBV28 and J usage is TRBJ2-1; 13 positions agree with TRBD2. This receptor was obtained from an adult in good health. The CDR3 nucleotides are TGTGCCAGCAGTTTCGGACTAGCGGGAGACCCCTACAATGAGCAGTTCTTC. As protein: CASSFGLAGDPYNEQFF.